Listed below are T cell receptor beta chains from one sample, sequenced in a study of cytomegalovirus exposure and HLA in healthy donors. Clones were sequenced by immunoSEQ multiplex PCR, and TCRdb holds only the in-frame ones, with some missing. The profile covers 150,000 to 180,000 clones, with 79% appearing a single time and roughly 7.7% taken by the ten largest. The sequencing sample was made of PBMCs. The receptors shown here come from a man in his thirties or forties in good health and CMV-seropositive. CDR3s include the opening cysteine and the closing phenylalanine or tryptophan. The order of the fields is J gene, V gene, D gene, CDR3 protein, CDR3 DNA. D genes are given only for firm matches.

TRBJ1-6,TRBV2,-,CASSGGGPYNSPLHF,TGTGCCAGCAGTGGGGGGGGCCCCTATAATTCACCCCTCCACTTT
TRBJ1-2,TRBV19,-,CASSIDHRHKESYGYTF,TGTGCCAGTAGTATAGATCATCGTCACAAAGAATCTTATGGCTACACCTTC
TRBJ2-2,TRBV6-5,TRBD1,CASREGQGYTGELFF,TGTGCCAGCAGGGAGGGACAGGGATACACCGGGGAGCTGTTTTTT
TRBJ1-2,TRBV5-1,-,CASSPRGDGANYGYTF,TGCGCCAGCAGCCCCCGGGGGGACGGAGCTAACTATGGCTACACCTTC
TRBJ1-2,TRBV27,TRBD1,CASSSRTGGFYGYTF,TGTGCCAGCAGTTCACGGACAGGGGGCTTCTATGGCTACACCTTC
TRBJ2-5,TRBV4-1,TRBD2,CASSQPSGEGETQYF,TGCGCCAGCAGCCAACCTAGCGGGGAAGGGGAGACCCAGTACTTC
TRBJ1-4,TRBV9,-,CASSVGGFTNEKLFF,TGTGCCAGCAGCGTAGGAGGATTCACTAATGAAAAACTGTTTTTT
TRBJ2-7,TRBV28,TRBD2,CASQSGLAGGEQYF,TGTGCCAGCCAATCCGGACTAGCGGGAGGCGAGCAGTACTTC
TRBJ1-1,TRBV20-1,-,CSARYRAEAFF,TGCAGTGCTAGATACCGGGCTGAAGCTTTCTTT
TRBJ1-1,TRBV10-2,TRBD1,CASVGGSPNTEAFF,TGCGCCAGCGTAGGGGGCTCGCCGAACACTGAAGCTTTCTTT
TRBJ1-2,TRBV12-5,TRBD1,CASGLAGGGQGALAGYGYTF,TGTGCTAGTGGTTTGGCGGGAGGGGGACAGGGGGCCCTTGCGGGCTATGGCTACACCTTC
TRBJ1-2,TRBV30,TRBD1,CAWSPRDRENYGYTF,TGTGCCTGGAGTCCCCGGGACAGGGAAAACTATGGCTACACCTTC
TRBJ2-3,TRBV21-1,-,CASNTDLTDTQYF,TGTGCCAGCAATACAGACCTCACAGATACGCAGTATTTT
TRBJ2-3,TRBV5-1,TRBD1,CASSENPGQGAKDTQYF,TGCGCCAGCAGCGAGAACCCGGGACAGGGGGCGAAAGATACGCAGTATTTT
TRBJ1-3,TRBV7-9,-,CASSPLGRSSGNTIYF,TGTGCCAGCAGCCCCCTGGGGCGGAGCTCTGGAAACACCATATATTTT